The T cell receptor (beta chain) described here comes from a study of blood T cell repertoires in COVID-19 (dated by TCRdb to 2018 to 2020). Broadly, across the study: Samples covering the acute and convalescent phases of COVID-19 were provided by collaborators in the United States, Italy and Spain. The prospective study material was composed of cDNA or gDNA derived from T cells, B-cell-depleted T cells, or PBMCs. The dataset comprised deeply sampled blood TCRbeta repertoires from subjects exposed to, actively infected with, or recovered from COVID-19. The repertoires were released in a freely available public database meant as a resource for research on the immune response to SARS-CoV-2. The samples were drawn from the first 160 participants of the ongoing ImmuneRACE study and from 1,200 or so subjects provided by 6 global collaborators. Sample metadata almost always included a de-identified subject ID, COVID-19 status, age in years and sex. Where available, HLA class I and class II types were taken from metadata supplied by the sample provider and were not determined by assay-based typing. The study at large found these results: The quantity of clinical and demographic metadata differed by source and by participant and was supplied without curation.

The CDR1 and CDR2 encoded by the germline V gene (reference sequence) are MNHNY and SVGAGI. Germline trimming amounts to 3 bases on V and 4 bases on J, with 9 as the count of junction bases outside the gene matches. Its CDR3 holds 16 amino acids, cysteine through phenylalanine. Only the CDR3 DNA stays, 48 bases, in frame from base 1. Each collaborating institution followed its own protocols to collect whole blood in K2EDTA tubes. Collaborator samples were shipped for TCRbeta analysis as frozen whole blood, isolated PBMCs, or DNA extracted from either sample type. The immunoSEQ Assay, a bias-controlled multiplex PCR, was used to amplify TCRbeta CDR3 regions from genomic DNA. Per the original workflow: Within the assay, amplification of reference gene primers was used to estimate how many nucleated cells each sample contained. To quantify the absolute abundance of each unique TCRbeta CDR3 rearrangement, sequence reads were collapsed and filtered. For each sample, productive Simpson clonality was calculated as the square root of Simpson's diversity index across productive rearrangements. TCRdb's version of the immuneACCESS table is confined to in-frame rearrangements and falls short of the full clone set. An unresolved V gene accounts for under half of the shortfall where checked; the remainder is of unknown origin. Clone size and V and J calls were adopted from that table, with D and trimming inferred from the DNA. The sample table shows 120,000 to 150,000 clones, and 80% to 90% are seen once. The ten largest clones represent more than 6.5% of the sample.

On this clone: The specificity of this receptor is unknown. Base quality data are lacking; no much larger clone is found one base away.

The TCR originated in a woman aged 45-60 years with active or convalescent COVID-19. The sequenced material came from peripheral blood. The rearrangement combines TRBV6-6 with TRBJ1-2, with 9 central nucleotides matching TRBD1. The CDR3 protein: CASSYQTGGEGYGYTF. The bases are TGTGCCAGCAGTTATCAGACAGGGGGAGAGGGCTATGGCTACACCTTC.